What follows are 3 T cell receptor beta chains derived from one specimen sequenced in a study of blood T cell repertoires in COVID-19. Generated by immunoSEQ multiplex PCR, the TCRdb table keeps only in-frame clones and is missing some. The sample contains about 140,000 clones, around 81% of which appear only once. The sample was peripheral blood. The receptors were gathered from a woman aged 60-75 years with acute or convalescent COVID-19.

The gene calls are TRBV6-5 and TRBJ2-2; tentative D call: TRBD2 (6 bases). Germline V CDR1 and CDR2: MNHEY, SVGAGI. V lost 9 bases and J lost 4, with 15 bases in between. The CDR3 is 14 amino acids. The CDR3 region has the DNA TGTGCCAGTGGAGGGGTGAGGAGCACCGGGGAGCTGTTTTTT. Its protein product is CASGGVRSTGELFF.

This clone was counted at least ten times. The rearrangement links TRBV7-6 to TRBJ2-2; D gene ambiguous. The CDR3 has 11 amino acids. In germline, CDR1 is SGHVS, CDR2 FNYEAQ. V gave up 7 bases and J gave up 3 bases, with 3 bases separating them. The CDR3 sequence: CASTDTGELFF. The CDR3 coding sequence is TGTGCCAGCACCGACACCGGGGAGCTGTTTTTT.

V gene TRBV5-5 combines with J gene TRBJ1-1, with no clear D. Trimming pared 0 bases from V and 10 bases from J, leaving 16 bases between. The germline V gene has CDR1 SGHKS and CDR2 YYEKEE (reference sequence). The CDR3 runs to 14 residues. This CDR3 reads CASSLDQTISSAFF. Here the CDR3 DNA reads TGTGCCAGCAGCTTGGATCAGACAATTAGTTCAGCTTTCTTT.